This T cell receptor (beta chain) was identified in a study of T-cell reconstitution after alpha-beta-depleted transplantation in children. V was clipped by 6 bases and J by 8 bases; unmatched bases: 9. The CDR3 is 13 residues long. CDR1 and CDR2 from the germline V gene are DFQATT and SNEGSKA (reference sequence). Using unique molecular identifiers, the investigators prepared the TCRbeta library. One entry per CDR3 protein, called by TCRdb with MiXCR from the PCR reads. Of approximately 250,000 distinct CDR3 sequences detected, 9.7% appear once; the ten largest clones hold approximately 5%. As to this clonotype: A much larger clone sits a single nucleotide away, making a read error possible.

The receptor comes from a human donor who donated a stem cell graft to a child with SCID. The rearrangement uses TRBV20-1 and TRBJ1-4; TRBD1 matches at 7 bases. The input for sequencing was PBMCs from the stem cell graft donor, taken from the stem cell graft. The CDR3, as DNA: TGCAGTGCCACCGGGACAGACAAAGAAAAACTGTTTTTT. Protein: CSATGTDKEKLFF.